This T cell receptor gamma chain appears in the sequencing data of a study of Vδ1+ human thymocytes. The study, taken as a whole, reports: Thymic TRG and TRD repertoires appeared highly polyclonal. TRG sequences recurred across donors, whereas TRD sequences stayed essentially private. Thymic delta-chain repertoires held around 20% Vdelta2 sequences and few Vdelta3, despite high sort purity.

Alphabeta T cells were depleted, then CD3+ Vdelta1+ Vdelta2- thymocytes were FACS-sorted. Between about 98% and 99.6% of sorted thymocytes were Vdelta1+. Extracted RNA was reverse transcribed into cDNA. CDR3 amplicons came from multiplex PCR with pooled V-gene forward and constant-region reverse primers. TCRdb reanalyzed the multiplex PCR reads using CATT. The sample records some 22,000 gamma-chain clones, roughly 15% being singletons. This clone was counted only a few times. Its target is unknown. From germline, CDR1 is VENAVY and CDR2 YDSYNSRV. CDR3 length equals 12 residues. J gave up 9 bases and V 0 bases, and 1 base lay outside the gene matches.

The chain carries TRGV8 and TRGJP2. Sequencing input: Vdelta1+ gamma-delta thymocytes from the thymus. The subset: FACS-sorted CD3+ TCRalphabeta- TCRVdelta1+ TCRVdelta2- thymocytes. The clonotype was recovered from a child younger than two who had congenital heart surgery. The CDR3 reads CATWDRHWIKTF. In DNA form, the CDR3 reads TGTGCCACCTGGGATAGGCATTGGATCAAGACGTTT.